A single sample gave rise to the 6 T cell receptor beta chains below, sequenced in a study of T cells after yellow fever vaccination. TCRdb reanalysed the 5' RACE reads using MiXCR and keeps one entry per CDR3 protein. Among more than 95,000 distinct CDR3 sequences listed, 12% to 15% were seen once. Sequenced here: CD8+ T cells sorted from PBMCs, sampled 5 days after the yellow fever booster vaccination. Receptors originate from a man between 18 and 35 years old who received the YFV17D yellow fever vaccine.

V is TRBV20-1 and J is TRBJ2-2; tentative D call: TRBD2 (6 bases). Germline V gives CDR1 DFQATT, CDR2 SNEGSKA (reference sequence). CDR3 size: 13 residues. The V and J ends lost 6 bases and 3 bases respectively, with 11 bases between them. CDR3 bases: TGCAGTGCCAGGCGGAGGGACACCGGGGAGCTGTTTTTT. It codes for CSARRRDTGELFF.

This sequence joins TRBV4-1 and TRBJ1-1, with unresolved D. The germline gives CDR1 MGHRA, CDR2 YSYEKL. V was clipped by 5 bases and J by 8 bases, with 15 bases between them. The CDR3 loop spans 13 amino acids. The chain's CDR3 is CASSGGGRTEAFF. CDR3 DNA: TGCGCCAGCAGCGGTGGAGGACGCACGGAAGCTTTCTTT.

Only a few counts were recorded for this clonotype. This chain uses TRBV12-3 or TRBV12-4 with TRBJ2-7; 8 bases fit TRBD1. J was trimmed by 6 bases and V by 5 bases; bases with no gene match: 3. CDR3 length equals 12 residues. In DNA, the CDR3 is TGTGCCAGCAGTCCGACAGGGGCCGAGCAGTACTTC. Amino acid sequence: CASSPTGAEQYF.

A few counts support this clonotype. The chain recombines TRBV28 with TRBJ2-2; possible D gene TRBD2, 5 bases. The germline CDR1 and CDR2 sequences are MDHEN and SYDVKM. V shed 3 bases and J shed 2 bases, with 10 bases lying between them. The CDR3 extends over 15 amino acids. CDR3 amino acids: CASSFRGINTGELFF. The CDR3 DNA reads as TGTGCCAGCAGTTTCCGGGGTATTAACACCGGGGAGCTGTTTTTT. Drawing the rest from reference TRBV28 and TRBJ2-2, the complete variable domain is DVKVTQSSRYLVKRTGEKVFLECVQDMDHENMFWYRQDPGLGLRLIYFSYDVKMKEKGDIPEGYSVSREKKERFSLILESASTNQTSMYLCASSFRGINTGELFFGEGSRLTVL.

V is TRBV7-9 and J is TRBJ2-2; 12 bases line up with TRBD1. Germline-derived CDR1 and CDR2 are SEHNR and FQNEAQ (reference sequence). V lost 7 bases to trimming and J lost 6 bases; unmatched junction nucleotides: 6. CDR3 length equals 15 residues. The CDR3 here is CASNTGQGAAGELFF. CDR3 DNA: TGTGCCAGCAACACGGGACAGGGGGCGGCCGGGGAGCTGTTTTTT.

The chain couples TRBV5-4 to TRBJ2-6; TRBD2 matches at 8 bases. The CDR3 loop spans 16 amino acids. V lost 9 bases, J lost 2 bases, and 10 bases stayed unmatched. Per germline, CDR1 SGHNT and CDR2 YYREEE (reference sequence). In nucleotides, the CDR3 is TGTGCCATCAATAGCGGGACTTCACCTGGGGCCAACGTCCTGACTTTC. Translation gives CAINSGTSPGANVLTF.